This TCR beta chain was found in a study of T-cell reconstitution after alpha-beta-depleted transplantation in children. This clonotype was detected ten times or more. Its antigen is as yet unknown. A library of TCRbeta sequences, prepared with unique molecular identifiers, was generated. A single record per CDR3 protein comes from TCRdb applying MiXCR to the PCR reads. The table records hundreds of thousands of distinct CDR3 sequences, approximately 10% of them present only once. The CDR3 covers 14 residues. The germline V gene has CDR1 DFQATT and CDR2 SNEGSKA (reference sequence). V lost 2 bases, J lost 4 bases, and 4 bases stayed unmatched. Notes on the study in general: Roughly two months post-transplant, alpha-beta T cells reportedly originated from several hundred graft clones that had expanded.

This chain joins TRBV20-1 and TRBJ1-4; 7 bases match TRBD1. The receptor was isolated from a child aged 2 to 15 with inherited bone marrow failure, due to receive a stem cell transplant. The input for sequencing was PBMCs, taken before TCRalphabeta/CD19-depleted stem cell transplant. The CDR3: CSARFRDSNEKLFF. CDR3 bases: TGCAGTGCTAGATTCCGGGACAGTAATGAAAAACTGTTTTTT.